The 30 T cell receptor beta chains reported below all come from one sample, sequenced in a study of T cells in Graves' hyperthyroidism and ophthalmopathy. Using RNA transcripts as the source, TCR beta CDR3 regions were amplified. First-round RT-PCR with HTBI primers amplified the TCR CDR3 region. TCRdb called the multiplex PCR reads again in MiXCR, with one record for every CDR3 protein. This table holds 600,000 or so distinct CDR3 sequences, 12% to 15% found once. The sequenced sample was blood. These receptors all stem from a woman under 30 with Graves' ophthalmopathy.

This chain uses TRBV27 with TRBJ1-2; possibly TRBD1 for D (6 bases). Germline assignment: CDR1 MNHEY and CDR2 SMNVEV (reference sequence). Trimming took 5 bases from V and 8 from J, leaving 12 bases between them. This CDR3 has 12 residues. The CDR3 loop reads CASSRGGNGYTF. The CDR3 bases are TGTGCCAGCAGTCGAGGGGGGAACGGCTACACCTTC.

This clonotype appeared a few times. This chain joins TRBV5-1 and TRBJ2-1; 10 bases agree with TRBD2. Germline CDR1 is SGHRS and CDR2 is YFSETQ. The CDR3 has 15 residues. V shed 2 bases, J shed 4 bases, and the junction held 3 bases outside the gene matches. The CDR3 loop is CASSFTSGIYNEQFF. In DNA, the CDR3 is TGCGCCAGCAGCTTTACTAGCGGGATATACAATGAGCAGTTCTTC.

V and J are TRBV4-1 and TRBJ1-2; D may be TRBD1 (6 bases). V was clipped by 1 base and J by 4 bases, with 13 bases between them. There are 15 residues in the CDR3. Germline V CDR1 and CDR2: MGHRA, YSYEKL. In DNA form, the CDR3 reads TGCGCCAGCAGCCAAGGGACTGGGGGCTTCTATGGCTACACCTTC. As protein: CASSQGTGGFYGYTF.

J is TRBJ2-2 and V is TRBV20-1, with D perhaps matching TRBD2 (6 bases). V was cut by 4 bases and J by 4 bases, with 16 bases left in between. From germline, CDR1 is DFQATT and CDR2 SNEGSKA (reference sequence). The CDR3 is 15 residues long. The CDR3: CSATSRERGTGELFF. The CDR3 DNA is TGCAGTGCTACCTCTCGGGAGCGAGGCACCGGGGAGCTGTTTTTT.

In its sample, this clonotype was seen a few times. V is TRBV7-2 and J is TRBJ1-5; D not certain. Germline V CDR1 and CDR2: SGHTA, FQGNSA. With 1 base removed from V and 0 bases from J, the gap between germline ends came to 10 bases. The CDR3 length is 16 residues. The CDR3 reads CASSLVWSDSNQPQHF. The DNA of the CDR3 is TGTGCCAGCAGCTTAGTCTGGTCAGATAGCAATCAGCCCCAGCATTTT.

In this sample, this clonotype turned up many times. This chain links TRBV3-1 with TRBJ2-3; TRBD2 aligns across 8 bases. From germline, CDR1 is LGHDT and CDR2 YNNKEL (reference sequence). CDR3 length: 15 amino acids. Trimming removed 4 bases from V and 4 bases from J; junction bases left unmatched: 7. The DNA of the CDR3 is TGTGCCAGCAGCCGCAGCGGGAGTAGCGCAGATACGCAGTATTTT. This sequence encodes CASSRSGSSADTQYF.

This clonotype was picked up many times. The V gene is TRBV6-2 or TRBV6-3, the J gene TRBJ1-2; D gene unclear. V was cut by 2 bases and J by 3 bases, with 7 bases left in between. The germline V gene has CDR1 MNHEY and CDR2 SVGEGT. The CDR3 extends over 13 amino acids. CDR3 in DNA: TGTGCCAGCAGTTACGGCTGGGACTATGGCTACACCTTC. Translation gives CASSYGWDYGYTF.

This sequence joins TRBV4-1 and TRBJ1-3; 9 nucleotides match TRBD1. Germline CDR1 reads MGHRA; CDR2 reads YSYEKL. The CDR3 runs to 17 residues. Trimming took 1 base from V and 0 from J; bases not matched to a gene: 4. In DNA, the CDR3 is TGCGCCAGCAGCCAAGGAAACAGGGGGCCCTCTGGAAACACCATATATTTT. Translating gives CASSQGNRGPSGNTIYF.

The chain recombines TRBV19 with TRBJ2-3; the D is unclear. CDR3 length equals 15 residues. V was cut by 6 bases and J by 6 bases, with 19 bases left in between. Germline lookup yields CDR1 LNHDA and CDR2 SQIVND (reference sequence). The DNA of the CDR3 is TGTGCCAGTAGCCTGAGGAGTGTCCCGCCCGATACGCAGTATTTT. The encoded protein is CASSLRSVPPDTQYF.

This clonotype was counted only a few times. The chain carries TRBV30 and TRBJ2-1; D gene uncertain. The CDR3 length is 12 residues. Germline CDR1 GTSNPN, CDR2 SVGIG (reference sequence). V dropped 0 bases and J dropped 11 bases, with 11 bases sitting between them. CDR3 nucleotides: TGTGCCTGGAGTGTCAGCCCGGGCCAGCAGTTCTTC. Protein: CAWSVSPGQQFF.

This chain uses TRBV6-5 with TRBJ2-1; the match to TRBD2 covers 8 bases. The CDR3 runs 17 residues. The junction had 7 bases not matched to a gene; V was cut back by 2 bases and J by 1 base. The germline V gene encodes CDR1 MNHEY and CDR2 SVGAGI. CDR3 region: CASSYQFSGSSYNEQFF. The CDR3 DNA sequence: TGTGCCAGCAGTTACCAGTTCAGCGGGAGTTCCTACAATGAGCAGTTCTTC.

J is TRBJ2-5 and V is TRBV28; 9 positions match TRBD2. Germline assignment: CDR1 MDHEN and CDR2 SYDVKM. The trim removed 5 bases at V and 4 bases at J, leaving 8 bases unmatched. This CDR3 comprises 15 residues. CDR3 protein: CASSPHSGSSETQYF. CDR3 DNA sequence: TGTGCCAGCAGTCCTCATAGCGGGAGTTCAGAGACCCAGTACTTC.

This clonotype was seen ten or more times. The gene calls are TRBV11-2 and TRBJ2-2, with 7 bases fitting TRBD2. CDR1 is SGHAT, CDR2 FQNNGV, per germline. The V gene end was trimmed by 4 bases and the J gene end by 2 bases; junction bases not matched to a gene: 4. The CDR3 sequence is 15 residues long. CDR3 in DNA: TGTGCCAGCAGCTGGGGGGGTACTAACACCGGGGAGCTGTTTTTT. Its translation is CASSWGGTNTGELFF.

This clonotype was seen repeatedly, ten times or more. The chain employs TRBV12-5 and TRBJ1-1; D not resolved. The CDR3 length is 14 residues. Germline V gene sequence: CDR1 LGHNT, CDR2 FRNRAP. Trimming left V 6 bases short and J 1 base short, with 12 bases between. The CDR3 nucleotides read TGTGCTAGTGGGATCGGGGTGCGGAACACTGAAGCTTTCTTT. Translated: CASGIGVRNTEAFF.

This chain's CDR3 is CASSQDLLRGRGVDNEQFF. The CDR3 DNA is TGCGCCAGCAGCCAAGATTTGTTGAGGGGGCGCGGGGTGGACAATGAGCAGTTCTTC. The chain links TRBV4-1 to TRBJ2-1; D possibly corresponds to TRBD1 (7 bases). This CDR3 region has 19 residues. V lost 0 bases to trimming and J lost 5 bases, with 23 bases between them. Per germline, CDR1 MGHRA and CDR2 YSYEKL.

This clonotype has at least ten counts. This sequence joins TRBV28 and TRBJ2-7; D is possibly TRBD1 (5 bases). Trimming removed 4 bases from V and 0 bases from J, with 10 bases in between. The CDR3 consists of 14 residues. CDR1 is MDHEN, CDR2 SYDVKM, per germline. CDR3 loop: CASSWGRSSYEQYF. The CDR3 bases are TGTGCCAGCAGTTGGGGCAGGTCCTCCTACGAGCAGTACTTC.

This clonotype appeared a few times. The chain links TRBV7-2 to TRBJ2-5; a possible D gene is TRBD1 (6 bases). V was clipped by 5 bases and J by 5 bases, with 15 bases between them. The CDR3 is made up of 14 amino acids. Germline values: CDR1 SGHTA, CDR2 FQGNSA. The CDR3 region is CASSPQSRGETQYF. The CDR3 nucleotides are TGTGCCAGCAGCCCCCAGAGCAGGGGCGAGACCCAGTACTTC.

This clonotype was observed a few times. The V and J genes are TRBV18 and TRBJ1-1; D possibly corresponds to TRBD1 (6 bases). This CDR3 region has 13 residues. With 4 bases removed from V and 5 bases from J, the gap between germline ends came to 11 bases. Germline lookup yields CDR1 KGHSH and CDR2 LQKENI. CDR3 region: CASSQGEGTEAFF. The CDR3 coding sequence is TGTGCCAGCTCACAGGGGGAAGGGACTGAAGCTTTCTTT.

This clonotype was counted a few times. The germline gene is not matched at one end of the junction; a read error may be the cause. The chain combines TRBV20-1 with TRBJ2-1; 8 nucleotides line up with TRBD1. The germline CDR1 and CDR2 sequences are DFQATT and SNEGSKA (reference sequence). The length of the CDR3 is 16 residues. CDR3 protein: CSAGKTGTGPYSEQFF. For the CDR3, the DNA is TGCAGTGCTGGGAAGACCGGGACAGGACCTTACAGTGAGCAGTTCTTC.

This clonotype has just a few counts. J is TRBJ2-5 and V is TRBV9; 9 bases align to TRBD2. CDR3 length equals 16 residues. V was clipped by 4 bases and J by 5 bases; unmatched bases: 12. Germline CDR1 SGDLS, CDR2 YYNGEE. CDR3 bases: TGTGCCAGCAGCCCCGCGGCGGGAGGGCCGGGGGAGACCCAGTACTTC. This codes for CASSPAAGGPGETQYF.

Remarks on this clonotype: This may be a read error: a much more frequent sequence differs by one nucleotide. The chain has TRBV28 and TRBJ2-7; 7 bases match TRBD2. V shed 6 bases and J 4 bases; nucleotides not matched to a gene: 9. The CDR3 covers 14 residues. Germline values: CDR1 MDHEN, CDR2 SYDVKM. CDR3 bases: TGTGCCAGCAGGGTGGCGGGAGAGGGGTACGAGCAGTACTTC. This codes for CASRVAGEGYEQYF. Full variable domain (outside the CDR3, taken from reference TRBV28 and TRBJ2-7): DVKVTQSSRYLVKRTGEKVFLECVQDMDHENMFWYRQDPGLGLRLIYFSYDVKMKEKGDIPEGYSVSREKKERFSLILESASTNQTSMYLCASRVAGEGYEQYFGPGTRLTVT.

This clonotype was detected many times. The chain couples TRBV28 to TRBJ2-7; 7 bases agree with TRBD2. This CDR3 comprises 13 residues. The germline gives CDR1 MDHEN, CDR2 SYDVKM. V shed 3 bases, J shed 3 bases, and the junction held 2 bases outside the gene matches. The CDR3, as DNA: TGTGCCAGCAGTTTGAGCGGGATCTACGAGCAGTACTTC. Its translation: CASSLSGIYEQYF.

The sample holds many counts of this clonotype. The J gene is TRBJ2-1, the V gene TRBV11-3; D is possibly TRBD2 (5 bases). V dropped 5 bases and J dropped 0 bases, with 14 bases sitting between them. This CDR3 has 16 residues. Germline V gene lookup returns CDR1 SGHNT and CDR2 YENEEA. The CDR3: CASSLGLRSSYNEQFF. The CDR3 DNA is TGTGCCAGCAGCCTCGGACTCCGGAGCTCCTACAATGAGCAGTTCTTC.

This clonotype occurred many times. The chain links TRBV2 to TRBJ2-3; 7 bases map to TRBD1. The ends lost 8 bases at V and 0 bases at J; junction bases unmatched: 5. The CDR3 runs 14 residues. CDR1 SNHLY and CDR2 FYNNEI come from the germline V gene. CDR3 bases: TGTGCCAGCGTTCGGGACAGTAGCACAGATACGCAGTATTTT. Protein: CASVRDSSTDTQYF.

Details on this clonotype: In this CDR3 the conserved last residue, phenylalanine or tryptophan, is missing, so a read error is likely. V and J are TRBV7-9 and TRBJ1-1, with 8 bases matching TRBD1. With 5 bases clipped from V and 1 base from J, the junction kept 18 bases outside the gene matches. This CDR3 is 19 amino acids long. Germline CDR1 is SEHNR and CDR2 is FQNEAQ (reference sequence). The CDR3 coding sequence is TGTGCCAGCAGCATTTCCCTGGACAGGGTACGTTTGGGGAACACTGAAGCTTTCCTT. This translates into CASSISLDRVRLGNTEAFL.

This clonotype was seen ten or more times. This rearrangement joins TRBV6-5 to TRBJ1-1, with D unresolved. Trimming left V 0 bases short and J 3 bases short, with 11 bases between. CDR1 and CDR2 (germline): MNHEY, SVGAGI. The CDR3 spans 15 residues. The CDR3 is CASSYSRTRYTEAFF. DNA for the CDR3: TGTGCCAGCAGTTACTCCCGGACGAGATACACTGAAGCTTTCTTT.

This clonotype came up many times. J is TRBJ2-2 and V is TRBV12-3 or TRBV12-4; D is ambiguous. This CDR3 contains 15 residues. The germline V and J ends were trimmed by 3 bases and 2 bases, with 10 bases remaining between them. The CDR3 bases are TGTGCCAGCAGTTTTAATCCAGAAAACACCGGGGAGCTGTTTTTT. Translation gives CASSFNPENTGELFF.

This clonotype was recorded at least ten times. V usage is TRBV12-3 or TRBV12-4 and J usage is TRBJ1-1; 9 bases are shared with TRBD1. This CDR3 contains 14 residues. The V and J ends lost 8 bases and 8 bases, in that order; junction bases with no gene match: 12. The CDR3 nucleotides are TGTGCCAGCTACCAGAGGGAAACAGGGGGCGAAGCTTTCTTT. The encoded protein is CASYQRETGGEAFF.

The chain carries TRBV19 and TRBJ2-4, with D perhaps being TRBD1 or TRBD2 (5 bases each). There are 14 residues in the CDR3. Deletions cut 5 bases from V and 11 bases from J, with 19 bases between. Germline CDR1 and CDR2: LNHDA and SQIVND (reference sequence). The chain's CDR3 is CASSAPGPSSFQYF. The CDR3 DNA reads TGTGCCAGTAGTGCCCCGGGACCCTCCTCATTTCAGTACTTC.

The genes are TRBV12-3 or TRBV12-4 and TRBJ1-2, with D possibly being TRBD1 (6 bases). Trimming shortened V by 10 bases and J by 4 bases, and 34 bases separated the two germline ends. This CDR3 has 19 amino acids. CDR3 DNA sequence: TGTGCCATCGGCGGTAGTCTCGCCGGGAGGGACACAATCTTCTATGGCTACACCTTC. Its translation is CAIGGSLAGRDTIFYGYTF.